One and the same sample provided the 10 T cell receptor beta chains below, sequenced in a study of response to subunit inactivated influenza vaccine. In TCRdb, the RT-PCR reads were re-called with MiXCR into one record per CDR3 protein. The sample lists a few hundred thousand distinct CDR3 sequences; roughly a fifth were seen once. The specimen comprised PBMCs from blood, sampled less than 22 months after vaccination. Source of these receptors: a man between 50 and 70 years old who received an inactivated influenza vaccine.

This clonotype was detected many times. The chain employs TRBV4-1 and TRBJ1-5; 8 bases agree with TRBD1. With 1 base clipped from V and 7 bases from J, the junction kept 6 bases outside the gene matches. This CDR3 spans 15 amino acids. Germline CDR1 and CDR2: MGHRA and YSYEKL. The CDR3 reads CASSQAGTGKQPQHF. The CDR3 nucleotides read TGCGCCAGCAGCCAAGCCGGGACAGGAAAACAGCCCCAGCATTTT.

The chain is built from TRBV4-3 and TRBJ1-1, with TRBD1 identical over 9 bases. This CDR3 has 12 amino acids. Germline values: CDR1 LGHNA, CDR2 YSLEER. V was pared by 3 bases and J by 11 bases, with 4 bases of the junction left unmatched. The CDR3 protein is CASSQGQGSAFF. CDR3 DNA: TGCGCCAGCAGCCAGGGACAGGGAAGCGCTTTCTTT.

This clonotype was counted ten times or more. This chain links TRBV19 with TRBJ2-7; D possibly corresponds to TRBD2 (6 bases). This CDR3 comprises 15 residues. Trimming left V 6 bases short and J 7 bases short, with 22 bases between. CDR1 and CDR2 (germline): LNHDA, SQIVND (reference sequence). The CDR3 region is CASRPEAGDSREQYF. As DNA, the CDR3 is TGTGCCAGTAGGCCCGAGGCTGGGGACTCTAGGGAGCAGTACTTC.

This clonotype showed up just a few times. The chain employs TRBV19 and TRBJ1-5, with D possibly TRBD1 on 6 matching bases. Trimming cost V 3 bases and J 5 bases, with 14 bases left between them. Germline CDR1 LNHDA, CDR2 SQIVND (reference sequence). The CDR3 has 15 residues. The CDR3 sequence is CASSISRGLDQPQHF. In DNA form, the CDR3 reads TGTGCCAGTAGTATCTCACGGGGGCTCGATCAGCCCCAGCATTTT.

This clonotype was seen at least ten times. The V gene is TRBV5-1, the J gene TRBJ1-4; 10 nucleotides match TRBD1. V trimming: 0 bases; J trimming: 7 bases; junction bases outside the gene matches: 6. This CDR3 spans 16 amino acids. Germline CDR1 is SGHRS and CDR2 is YFSETQ. In DNA form, the CDR3 reads TGCGCCAGCAGCTTGGAAAGACAGGGGGCAGGTGAAAAACTGTTTTTT. This encodes CASSLERQGAGEKLFF.

This clonotype was recorded at least ten times. The genes are TRBV4-2 and TRBJ1-4; 9 nucleotides line up with TRBD1. The CDR3 totals 14 residues. From germline, CDR1 is LGHNA and CDR2 YNFKEQ. The ends lost 4 bases at V and 7 bases at J; junction bases unmatched: 4. The CDR3 sequence is CASSLQGAPEKLFF. CDR3 nucleotides: TGTGCCAGCAGCCTACAGGGGGCGCCTGAAAAACTGTTTTTT.

The chain combines TRBV7-2 with TRBJ2-3, with 10 bases that match TRBD2. This CDR3 is 16 amino acids long. V was pared by 5 bases and J by 4 bases, with 9 bases of the junction left unmatched. Germline CDR1 SGHTA, CDR2 FQGNSA. CDR3 protein: CASSTKAGGLADTQYF. The CDR3, as DNA: TGTGCCAGCAGCACCAAAGCGGGGGGGCTTGCAGATACGCAGTATTTT.

The rearrangement links TRBV2 to TRBJ2-3, with TRBD2 matching over 7 bases. This CDR3 contains 15 residues. CDR1 and CDR2 from the germline V gene are SNHLY and FYNNEI. Trimming at V came to 3 bases and at J to 2 bases, leaving 5 bases not matched to a gene. CDR3 sequence reads: CASSERRGNTDTQYF. As DNA, the CDR3 is TGTGCCAGCAGTGAGAGGCGGGGGAACACAGATACGCAGTATTTT.

This chain uses TRBV29-1 with TRBJ1-1; 9 nucleotides match TRBD1. The CDR3 contains 12 residues. Per germline, CDR1 SQVTM and CDR2 ANQGSEA. After removal of 6 bases from V and 3 bases from J, the junction contained 2 bases not matched to a gene. The CDR3 protein is CSVWTGDTEAFF. In DNA, the CDR3 is TGCAGCGTGTGGACAGGGGACACTGAAGCTTTCTTT.

This clonotype was seen repeatedly, ten times or more. The chain recombines TRBV12-3 or TRBV12-4 with TRBJ2-3; TRBD2 matches at 7 bases. V shed 4 bases and J 2 bases; nucleotides not matched to a gene: 9. The CDR3 totals 16 residues. As DNA, the CDR3 is TGTGCCAGCAGTTCGGGGTGGGAGCGGGACACAGATACGCAGTATTTT. It codes for CASSSGWERDTDTQYF.